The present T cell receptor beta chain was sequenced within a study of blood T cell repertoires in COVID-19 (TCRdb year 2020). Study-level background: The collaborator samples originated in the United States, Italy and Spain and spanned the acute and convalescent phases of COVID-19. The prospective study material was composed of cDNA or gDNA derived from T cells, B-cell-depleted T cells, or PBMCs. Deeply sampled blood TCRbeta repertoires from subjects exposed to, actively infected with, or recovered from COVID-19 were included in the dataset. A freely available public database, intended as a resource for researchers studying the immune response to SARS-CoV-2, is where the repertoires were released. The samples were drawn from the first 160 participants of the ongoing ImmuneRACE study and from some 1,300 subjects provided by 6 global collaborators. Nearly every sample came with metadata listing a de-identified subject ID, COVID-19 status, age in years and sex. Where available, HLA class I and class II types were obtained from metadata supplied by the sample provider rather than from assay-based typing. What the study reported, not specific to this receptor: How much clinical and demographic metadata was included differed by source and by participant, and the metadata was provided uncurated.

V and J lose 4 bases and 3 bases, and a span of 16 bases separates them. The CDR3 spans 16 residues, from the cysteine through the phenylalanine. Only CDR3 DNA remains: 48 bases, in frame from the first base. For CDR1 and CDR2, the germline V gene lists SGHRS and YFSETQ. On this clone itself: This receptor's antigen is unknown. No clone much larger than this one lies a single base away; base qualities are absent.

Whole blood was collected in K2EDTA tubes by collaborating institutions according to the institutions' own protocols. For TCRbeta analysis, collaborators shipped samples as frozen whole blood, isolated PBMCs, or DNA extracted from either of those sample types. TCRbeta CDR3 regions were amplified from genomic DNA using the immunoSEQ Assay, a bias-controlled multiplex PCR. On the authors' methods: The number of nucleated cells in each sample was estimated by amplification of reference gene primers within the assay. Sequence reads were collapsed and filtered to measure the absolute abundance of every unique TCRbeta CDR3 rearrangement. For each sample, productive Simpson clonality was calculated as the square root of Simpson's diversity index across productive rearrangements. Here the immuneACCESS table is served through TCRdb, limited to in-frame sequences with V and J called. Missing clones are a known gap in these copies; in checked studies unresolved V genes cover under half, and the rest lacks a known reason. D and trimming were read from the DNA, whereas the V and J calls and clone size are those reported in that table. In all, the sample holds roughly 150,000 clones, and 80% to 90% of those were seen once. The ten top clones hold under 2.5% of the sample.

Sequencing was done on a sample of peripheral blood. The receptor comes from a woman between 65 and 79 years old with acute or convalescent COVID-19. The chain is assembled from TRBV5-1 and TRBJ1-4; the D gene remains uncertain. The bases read TGCGCCAGCAGCCCGAAGGACGGGAAGTCTAATGAAAAACTGTTTTTT. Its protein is CASSPKDGKSNEKLFF.